This TCR beta chain stems from a study of T cell responses to AZD1222 COVID-19 vaccine. Study details: Whether given at about 4 or about 12 weeks, second doses were pooled.

Germline V CDR1 and CDR2: MDHEN, SYDVKM. V was clipped by 7 bases and J by 0 bases, with 12 bases between them. This CDR3 is built from 14 residues. Broader study findings: Only a handful of AZD1222 recipients were seropositive at baseline. Most donors were white British, females outnumbered males, and clonal diversity was possibly underestimated. No day 14 peak samples; only post-peak repertoires were characterized.

TCRdb's table, derived via immunoSEQ multiplex PCR, lists solely in-frame clones and lacks some. The repertoire has 130,000 to 150,000 clones, approximately 88% of them found once; the top ten carry over 12%. A note on this clone: Its antigen is as yet unknown.

The TCR was taken from an adult in good health. This chain links TRBV28 with TRBJ1-2; the D gene is possibly TRBD1 (5 bases). This sample comprised peripheral blood, obtained on day 0 of AZD1222 vaccination. CDR3 nucleotide sequence: TGTGCCAGCACCTGGGGCAGCTCTAACTATGGCTACACCTTC. The encoded protein is CASTWGSSNYGYTF.